This TCR beta chain was recovered during a study of blood T cell repertoires in COVID-19. Participants reported their clinical history, and cohort assignment relied on those reports. The CDR3 runs 12 residues. CDR1 and CDR2 (germline): SNHLY, FYNNEI. Some clones are missing from TCRdb's copy, which holds only in-frame ones; the method was immunoSEQ multiplex PCR. The table has roughly 250,000 clones, 80% to 90% seen once. Sequenced input: PBMCs or T cells enriched from blood (not recorded which). The TCR comes from a woman younger than 45 who had recovered from COVID-19. The V gene is TRBV2, the J gene TRBJ2-1; 11 bases are a match to TRBD2. The CDR3 bases are TGTGCGGGGACTAGCGGCTACAATGAGCAGTTCTTC. It codes for CAGTSGYNEQFF.